This T cell receptor beta chain comes out of a study of CD8 T cells in ankylosing spondylitis. Whole-study results and caveats: Matched ankylosing spondylitis synovial fluid reportedly contained a significantly enriched population of disease-linked clones. Characteristic, it appeared, of ankylosing spondylitis blood was a TCR beta motif of roughly 8 highly homologous variants.

Using quantitative 5'-RACE with molecular barcodes, the authors made TCR beta libraries. One entry per CDR3 protein, called by TCRdb with MiXCR from the 5' RACE reads. The data hold under 250,000 distinct CDR3 sequences, with under 30% observed a single time. This clonotype is a singleton in its sample. Its specificity is not known. The J segment lost 4 bases and the V segment lost 6 bases, leaving 14 bases of the junction unmatched. Germline CDR1 and CDR2: MNHNS and SASEGT. This CDR3 spans 17 amino acids. The rearrangement uses TRBV6-1 and TRBJ1-5, with 8 nucleotides matching TRBD1. The sequenced material came from blood, either unsorted or a sorted T cell fraction (not recorded which). The source is a male donor with ankylosing spondylitis or in good health (not recorded which). The CDR3 DNA sequence: TGTGCCAGCAGCTCACCTCTTCCGGGACAGGAAAATCAGCCCCAGCATTTT. This encodes CASSSPLPGQENQPQHF.